These 2 T cell receptor beta chains came from one sample sequenced in a study of cytotoxic CD8 clonotypes in ibrutinib-treated CLL. Assay: immunoSEQ multiplex PCR; the TCRdb copy retains only in-frame clones and omits some. The table records 140,000 to 150,000 clones, about 70% of them present only once. The material sequenced was PBMCs, taken after 24 months of ibrutinib treatment. These receptor sequences come from a human donor with chronic lymphocytic leukemia.

The gene calls are TRBV29-1 and TRBJ2-5; 10 nucleotides align to TRBD1. Trimming took 7 bases from V and 5 from J; bases not matched to a gene: 4. The CDR3 has 12 residues. CDR1 is SQVTM, CDR2 ANQGSEA, per germline. CDR3 sequence: CSGRTGGETQYF. For the CDR3, the DNA is TGCAGCGGAAGGACAGGGGGGGAGACCCAGTACTTC.

The V gene is TRBV11-3, the J gene TRBJ2-5, with 8 positions matching TRBD2. The CDR3 contains 15 residues. The germline gives CDR1 SGHNT, CDR2 YENEEA. With V trimmed by 5 bases and J by 1 base, 6 bases remained unmatched. CDR3 nucleotides: TGTGCCAGCAGCCCCACGCGGGGGGCCCAAGAGACCCAGTACTTC. It yields the protein CASSPTRGAQETQYF.